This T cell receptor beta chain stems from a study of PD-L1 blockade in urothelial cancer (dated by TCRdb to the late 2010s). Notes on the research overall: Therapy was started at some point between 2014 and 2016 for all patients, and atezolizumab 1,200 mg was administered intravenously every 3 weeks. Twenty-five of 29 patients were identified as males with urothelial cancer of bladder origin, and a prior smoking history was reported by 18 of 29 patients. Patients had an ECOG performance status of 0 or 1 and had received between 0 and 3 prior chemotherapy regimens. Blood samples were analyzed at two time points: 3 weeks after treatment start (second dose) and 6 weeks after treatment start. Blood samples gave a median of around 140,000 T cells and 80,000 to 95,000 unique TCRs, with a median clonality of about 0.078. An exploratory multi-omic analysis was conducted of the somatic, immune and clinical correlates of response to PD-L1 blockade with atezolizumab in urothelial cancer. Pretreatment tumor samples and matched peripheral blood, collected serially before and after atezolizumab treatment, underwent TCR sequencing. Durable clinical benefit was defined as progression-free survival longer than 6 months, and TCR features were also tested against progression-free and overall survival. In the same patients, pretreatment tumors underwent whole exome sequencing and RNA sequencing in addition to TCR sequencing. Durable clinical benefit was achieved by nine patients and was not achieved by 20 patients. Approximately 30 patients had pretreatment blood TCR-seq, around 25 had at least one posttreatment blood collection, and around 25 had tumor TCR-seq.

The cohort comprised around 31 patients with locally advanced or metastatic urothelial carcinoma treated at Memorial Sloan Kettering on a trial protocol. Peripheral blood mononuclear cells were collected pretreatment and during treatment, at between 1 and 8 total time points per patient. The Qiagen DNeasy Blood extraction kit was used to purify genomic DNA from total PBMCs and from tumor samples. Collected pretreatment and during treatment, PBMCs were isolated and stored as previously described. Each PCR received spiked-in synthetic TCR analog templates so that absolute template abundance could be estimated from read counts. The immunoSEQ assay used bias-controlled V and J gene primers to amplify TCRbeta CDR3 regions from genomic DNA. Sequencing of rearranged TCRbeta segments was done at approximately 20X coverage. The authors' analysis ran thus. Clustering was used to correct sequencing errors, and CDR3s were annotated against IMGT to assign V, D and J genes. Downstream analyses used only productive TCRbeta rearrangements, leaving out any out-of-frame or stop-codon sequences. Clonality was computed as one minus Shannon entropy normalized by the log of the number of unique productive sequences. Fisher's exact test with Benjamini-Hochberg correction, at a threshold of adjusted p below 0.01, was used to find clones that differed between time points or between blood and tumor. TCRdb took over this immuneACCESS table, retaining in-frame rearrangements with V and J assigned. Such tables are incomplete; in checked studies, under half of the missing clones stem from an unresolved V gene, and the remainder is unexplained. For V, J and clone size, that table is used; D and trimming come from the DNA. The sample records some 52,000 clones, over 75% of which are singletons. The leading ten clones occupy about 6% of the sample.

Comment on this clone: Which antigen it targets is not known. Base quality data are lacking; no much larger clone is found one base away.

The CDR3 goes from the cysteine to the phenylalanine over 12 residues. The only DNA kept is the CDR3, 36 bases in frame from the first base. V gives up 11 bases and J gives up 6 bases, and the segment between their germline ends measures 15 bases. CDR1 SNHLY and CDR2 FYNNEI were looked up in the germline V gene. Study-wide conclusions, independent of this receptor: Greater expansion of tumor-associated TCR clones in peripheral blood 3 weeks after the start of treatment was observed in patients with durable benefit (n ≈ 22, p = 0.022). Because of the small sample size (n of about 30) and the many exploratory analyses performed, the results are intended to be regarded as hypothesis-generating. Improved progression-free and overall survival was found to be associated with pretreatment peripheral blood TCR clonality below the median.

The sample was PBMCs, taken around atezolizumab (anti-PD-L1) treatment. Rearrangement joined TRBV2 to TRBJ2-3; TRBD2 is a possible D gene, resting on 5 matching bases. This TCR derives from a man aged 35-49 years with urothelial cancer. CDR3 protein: CAEKRVSDTQYF. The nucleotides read TGTGCCGAGAAGAGGGTTTCCGATACGCAGTATTTT.